This T cell receptor (beta chain) is drawn from a study of beta chain features in type 1 diabetes. Of the isolated RNA, all was reverse transcribed, and so the sequenced material was expressed TCRB transcripts. Roughly 3.6 million reads on average were seen across naive, central memory and regulatory T cell samples. Measured with immunoSEQ multiplex PCR; TCRdb has only the in-frame clones, and not every one. The sample has some 200,000 clones, approximately 11% seen once. This clone was seen a handful of times. The antigen is not known. Overall study results and limits: Cells with high TCR expression could be over-represented when cDNA is sequenced. For TCRB rearrangement, an influence of HLA type remained unresolved here.

The sequencing sample was made of central memory CD4+ T cells from blood. The receptor's source is a man aged 18 to 30 in good health.

The DNA for the CDR3 is TGTGCCAGCAGTTACGGGAGTAGCGGAGGTGATGAGCAGTTCTTC. Translated, it gives CASSYGSSGGDEQFF. The chain has TRBV6-5 and TRBJ2-1, with a tentative D call TRBD2 (6 bases). V was shortened by 2 bases and J by 8 bases, with 16 bases between the two germline ends. There are 15 residues in the CDR3. CDR1 is MNHEY and CDR2 is SVGAGI in the germline V gene.